In its sample, the clone carrying this T cell receptor (beta chain) was seen a few times. This sample was included in a study of blood T cell repertoires in COVID-19. Authors' analysis steps: Reference gene primer amplification gave nucleated cell count estimates. The method was immunoSEQ multiplex PCR; TCRdb's version includes in-frame clones alone and lacks a portion of them. V and J calls and clone size follow that table, whereas D and trimming were derived from the DNA. The sample carries fewer than 300,000 clones, 85% to 90% recorded once. This CDR3 has 14 residues. The J segment lost 6 bases and the V segment lost 4 bases, leaving 2 bases of the junction unmatched. Per the germline V gene, CDR1 is MNHEY and CDR2 is SVGEGT.

The genes are TRBV6-2 or TRBV6-3 and TRBJ1-6, with 8 bases lining up with TRBD1. This sequence originates from a man in his fifties or sixties with COVID-19, enrolled during active disease. The specimen sequenced was peripheral blood. The CDR3 spells CASSWGQVNSPLHF. As DNA, the CDR3 is TGTGCCAGCAGTTGGGGACAGGTTAATTCACCCCTCCACTTT.